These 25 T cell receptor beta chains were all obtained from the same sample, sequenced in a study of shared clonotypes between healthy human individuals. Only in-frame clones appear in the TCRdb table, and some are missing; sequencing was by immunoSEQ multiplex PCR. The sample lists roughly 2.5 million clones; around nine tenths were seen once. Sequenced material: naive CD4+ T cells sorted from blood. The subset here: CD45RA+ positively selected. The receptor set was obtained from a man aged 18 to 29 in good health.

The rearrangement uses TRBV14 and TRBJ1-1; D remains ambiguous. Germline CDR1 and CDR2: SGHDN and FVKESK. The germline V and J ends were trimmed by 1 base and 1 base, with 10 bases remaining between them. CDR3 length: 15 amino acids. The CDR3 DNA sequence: TGTGCCAGCAGCCAAGCCGGAAAGGGGAACACTGAAGCTTTCTTT. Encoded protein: CASSQAGKGNTEAFF.

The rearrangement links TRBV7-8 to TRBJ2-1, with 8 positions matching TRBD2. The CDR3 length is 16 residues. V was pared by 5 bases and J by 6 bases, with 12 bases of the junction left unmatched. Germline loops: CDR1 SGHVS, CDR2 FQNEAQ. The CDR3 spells CASSIRLTSVANEQFF. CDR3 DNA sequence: TGTGCCAGCAGCATTAGGTTGACTAGCGTCGCCAATGAGCAGTTCTTC.

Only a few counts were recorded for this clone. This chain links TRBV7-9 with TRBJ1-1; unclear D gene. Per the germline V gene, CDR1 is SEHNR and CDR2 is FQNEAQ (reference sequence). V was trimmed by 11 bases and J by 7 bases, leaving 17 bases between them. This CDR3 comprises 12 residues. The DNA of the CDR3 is TGTGCCGGACGGACGGTGGGAGGTGAAGCTTTCTTT. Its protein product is CAGRTVGGEAFF.

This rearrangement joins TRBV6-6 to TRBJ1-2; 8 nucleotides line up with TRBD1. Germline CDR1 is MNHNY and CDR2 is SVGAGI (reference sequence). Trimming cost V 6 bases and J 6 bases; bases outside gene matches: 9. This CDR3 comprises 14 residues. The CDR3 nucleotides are TGTGCCAGCAGACTCGGACAGGGAAAAGATGGCTACACCTTC. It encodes CASRLGQGKDGYTF.

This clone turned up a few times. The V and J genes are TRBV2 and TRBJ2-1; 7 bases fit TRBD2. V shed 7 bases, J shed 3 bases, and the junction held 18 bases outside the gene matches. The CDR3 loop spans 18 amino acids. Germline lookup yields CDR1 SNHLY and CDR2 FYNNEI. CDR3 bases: TGTGCCAGCACCACCTTGGAAGACTGGCGGGAGAACTACAATGAGCAGTTCTTC. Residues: CASTTLEDWRENYNEQFF.

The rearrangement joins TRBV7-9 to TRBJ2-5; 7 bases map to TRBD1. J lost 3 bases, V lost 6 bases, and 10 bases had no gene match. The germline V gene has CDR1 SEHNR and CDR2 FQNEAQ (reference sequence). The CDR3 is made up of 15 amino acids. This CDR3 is CASRNLQGIEETQYF. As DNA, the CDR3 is TGTGCCAGCAGAAATCTACAGGGGATAGAAGAGACCCAGTACTTC. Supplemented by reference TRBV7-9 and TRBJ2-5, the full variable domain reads DTGVSQNPRHKITKRGQNVTFRCDPISEHNRLYWYRQTLGQGPEFLTYFQNEAQLEKSRLLSDRFSAERPKGSFSTLEIQRTEQGDSAMYLCASRNLQGIEETQYFGPGTRLLVL.

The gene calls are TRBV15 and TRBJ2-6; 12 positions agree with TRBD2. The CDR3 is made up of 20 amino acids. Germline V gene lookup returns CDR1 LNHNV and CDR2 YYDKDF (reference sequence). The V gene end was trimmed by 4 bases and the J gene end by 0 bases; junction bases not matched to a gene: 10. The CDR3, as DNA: TGTGCCACCAGCACCCCGAGGGGACTAGCGGGCCTCTCTGGGGCCAACGTCCTGACTTTC. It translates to CATSTPRGLAGLSGANVLTF.

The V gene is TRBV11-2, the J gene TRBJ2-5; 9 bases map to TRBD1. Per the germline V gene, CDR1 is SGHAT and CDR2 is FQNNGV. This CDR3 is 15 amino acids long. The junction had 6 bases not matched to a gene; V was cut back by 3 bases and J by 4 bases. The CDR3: CASSFSGQGRETQYF. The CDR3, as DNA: TGTGCCAGCAGCTTTTCGGGACAGGGCCGAGAGACCCAGTACTTC.

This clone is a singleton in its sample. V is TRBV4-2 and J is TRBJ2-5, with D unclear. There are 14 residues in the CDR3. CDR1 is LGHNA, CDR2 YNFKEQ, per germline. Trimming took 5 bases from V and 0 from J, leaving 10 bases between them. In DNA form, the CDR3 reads TGTGCCAGCAGCAACACGGCGTACCAAGAGACCCAGTACTTC. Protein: CASSNTAYQETQYF.

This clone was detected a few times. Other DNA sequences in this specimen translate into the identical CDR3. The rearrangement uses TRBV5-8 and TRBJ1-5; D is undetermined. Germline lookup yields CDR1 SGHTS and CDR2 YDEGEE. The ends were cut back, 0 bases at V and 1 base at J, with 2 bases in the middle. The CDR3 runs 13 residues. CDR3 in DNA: TGTGCCAGCAGCTTGGGGAGCAATCAGCCCCAGCATTTT. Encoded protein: CASSLGSNQPQHF.

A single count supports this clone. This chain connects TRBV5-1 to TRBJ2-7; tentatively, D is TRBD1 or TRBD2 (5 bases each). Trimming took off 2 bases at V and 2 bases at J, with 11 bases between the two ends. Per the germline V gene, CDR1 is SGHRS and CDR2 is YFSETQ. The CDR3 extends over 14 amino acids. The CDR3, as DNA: TGCGCCAGCAGCTTTACGGGGCCCACCTACGAGCAGTACTTC. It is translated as CASSFTGPTYEQYF.

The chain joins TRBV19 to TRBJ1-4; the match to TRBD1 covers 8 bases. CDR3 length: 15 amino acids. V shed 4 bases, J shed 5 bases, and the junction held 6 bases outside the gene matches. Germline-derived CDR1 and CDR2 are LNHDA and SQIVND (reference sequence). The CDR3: CASSTAGTGNEKLFF. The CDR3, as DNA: TGTGCCAGTAGTACCGCCGGGACAGGAAATGAAAAACTGTTTTTT.

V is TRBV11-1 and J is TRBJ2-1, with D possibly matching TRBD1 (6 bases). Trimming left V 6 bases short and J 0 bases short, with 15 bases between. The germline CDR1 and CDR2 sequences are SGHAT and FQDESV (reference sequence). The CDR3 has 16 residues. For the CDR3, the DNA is TGTGCCAGCAGTCGGACAGTCCCGAGCTCCTACAATGAGCAGTTCTTC. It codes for CASSRTVPSSYNEQFF.

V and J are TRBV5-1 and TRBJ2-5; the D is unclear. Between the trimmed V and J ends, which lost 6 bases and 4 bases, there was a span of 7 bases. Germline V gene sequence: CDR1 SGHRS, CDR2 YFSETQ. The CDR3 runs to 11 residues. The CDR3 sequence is CASTGRETQYF. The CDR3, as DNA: TGCGCCAGCACGGGTCGAGAGACCCAGTACTTC.

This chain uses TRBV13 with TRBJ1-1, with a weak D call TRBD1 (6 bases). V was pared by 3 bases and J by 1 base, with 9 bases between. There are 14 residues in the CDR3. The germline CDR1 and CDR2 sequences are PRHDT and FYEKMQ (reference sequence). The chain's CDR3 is CASSLTGKNTEAFF. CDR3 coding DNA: TGTGCCAGCAGCTTGACAGGTAAGAACACTGAAGCTTTCTTT.

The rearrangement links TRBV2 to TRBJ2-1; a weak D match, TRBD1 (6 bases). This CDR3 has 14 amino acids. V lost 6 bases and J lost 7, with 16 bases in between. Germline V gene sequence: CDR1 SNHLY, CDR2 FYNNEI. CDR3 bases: TGTGCCAGCAGGCCTGGCAGGGACAAGAATGAGCAGTTCTTC. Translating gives CASRPGRDKNEQFF.

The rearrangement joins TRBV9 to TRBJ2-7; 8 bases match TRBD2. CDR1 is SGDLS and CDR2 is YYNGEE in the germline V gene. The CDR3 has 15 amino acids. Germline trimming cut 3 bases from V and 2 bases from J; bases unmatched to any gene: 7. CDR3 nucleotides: TGTGCCAGCAGCGCCGGGAGGGATCCCGCCTACGAGCAGTACTTC. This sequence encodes CASSAGRDPAYEQYF.

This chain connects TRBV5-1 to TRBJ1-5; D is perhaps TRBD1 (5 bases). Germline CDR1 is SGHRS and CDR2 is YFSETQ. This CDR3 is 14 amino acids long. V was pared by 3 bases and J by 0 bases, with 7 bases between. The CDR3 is CASSWGDSNQPQHF. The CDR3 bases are TGCGCCAGCAGCTGGGGGGATAGCAATCAGCCCCAGCATTTT. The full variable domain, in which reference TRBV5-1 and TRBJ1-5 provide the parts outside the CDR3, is KAGVTQTPRYLIKTRGQQVTLSCSPISGHRSVSWYQQTPGQGLQFLFEYFSETQRNKGNFPGRFSGRQFSNSRSEMNVSTLELGDSALYLCASSWGDSNQPQHFGDGTRLSIL.

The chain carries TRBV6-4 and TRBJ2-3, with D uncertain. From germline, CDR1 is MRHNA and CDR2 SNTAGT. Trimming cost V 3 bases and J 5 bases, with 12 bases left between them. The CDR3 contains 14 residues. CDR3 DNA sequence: TGTGCCAGCAGTGAGTCCTGGGCGGTAGATACGCAGTATTTT. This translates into CASSESWAVDTQYF.

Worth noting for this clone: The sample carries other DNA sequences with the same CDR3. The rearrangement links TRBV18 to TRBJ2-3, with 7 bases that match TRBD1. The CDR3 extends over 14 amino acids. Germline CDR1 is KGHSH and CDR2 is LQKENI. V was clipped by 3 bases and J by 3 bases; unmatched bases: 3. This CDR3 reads CASSPDRRTDTQYF. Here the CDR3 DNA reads TGTGCCAGCTCACCGGACAGGAGAACAGATACGCAGTATTTT.

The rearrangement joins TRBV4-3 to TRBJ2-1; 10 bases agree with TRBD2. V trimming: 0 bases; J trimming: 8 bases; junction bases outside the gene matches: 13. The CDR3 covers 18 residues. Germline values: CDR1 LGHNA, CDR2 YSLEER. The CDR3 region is CASSQDSHLAGAFDEQFF. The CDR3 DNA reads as TGCGCCAGCAGCCAAGATAGCCACCTAGCGGGAGCTTTCGATGAGCAGTTCTTC.

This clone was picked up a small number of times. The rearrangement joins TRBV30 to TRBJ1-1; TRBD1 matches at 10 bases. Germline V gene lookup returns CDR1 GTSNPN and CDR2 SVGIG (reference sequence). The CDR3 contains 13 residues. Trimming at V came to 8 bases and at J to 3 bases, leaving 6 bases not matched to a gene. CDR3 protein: CAEDRGGDTEAFF. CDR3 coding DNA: TGTGCCGAGGACAGGGGGGGCGACACTGAAGCTTTCTTT.

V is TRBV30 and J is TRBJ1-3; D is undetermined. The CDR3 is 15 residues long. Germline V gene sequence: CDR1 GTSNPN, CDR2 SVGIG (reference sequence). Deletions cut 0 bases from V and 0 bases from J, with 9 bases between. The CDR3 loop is CAWSVQNPSGNTIYF. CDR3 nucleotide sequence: TGTGCCTGGAGTGTACAAAATCCCTCTGGAAACACCATATATTTT.

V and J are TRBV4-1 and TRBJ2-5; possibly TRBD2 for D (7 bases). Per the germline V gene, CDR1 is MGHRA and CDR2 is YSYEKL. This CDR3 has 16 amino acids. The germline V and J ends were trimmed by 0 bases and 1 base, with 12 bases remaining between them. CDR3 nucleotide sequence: TGCGCCAGCAGCCAAGATGGGGGGGACATCCAAGAGACCCAGTACTTC. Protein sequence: CASSQDGGDIQETQYF.

The CDR3 bases are TGTGCCACCACCAGCGGGGGGGCGTCCTACGAGCAGTACTTC. Translated: CATTSGGASYEQYF. This sequence joins TRBV6-5 and TRBJ2-7; 10 bases align to TRBD2. Germline-derived CDR1 and CDR2 are MNHEY and SVGAGI. This CDR3 spans 14 amino acids. The ends lost 10 bases at V and 1 base at J; junction bases unmatched: 7.